This TCR beta chain came from a study of identical twins. Healthy Caucasians supplied all donations. TCRdb processed the 5' RACE reads anew with MiXCR; each CDR3 protein has one entry. The sample includes roughly 570,000 distinct CDR3 sequences, approximately 9.6% of them seen just once. The CDR3 runs 16 residues. In germline, CDR1 is SGHTA, CDR2 FQGNSA. J lost 6 bases, V lost 6 bases, and 8 bases had no gene match. This clonotype turned up a few times. Its antigen remains unidentified. Whole-study results and caveats: Twins' surplus sharing was weaker for beta out-of-frame sequences.

This same sample was also part of a study on yellow fever vaccine responses in identical twins.

Sequences were obtained from PBMCs. The clonotype was recovered from a woman aged 18-30 years in good health. J is TRBJ2-2 and V is TRBV7-2; 12 nucleotides line up with TRBD1. CDR3 coding DNA: TGTGCCAGCAGAACCGGGACAGGGGGCGTCTCCGGGGAGCTGTTTTTT. Residues: CASRTGTGGVSGELFF.